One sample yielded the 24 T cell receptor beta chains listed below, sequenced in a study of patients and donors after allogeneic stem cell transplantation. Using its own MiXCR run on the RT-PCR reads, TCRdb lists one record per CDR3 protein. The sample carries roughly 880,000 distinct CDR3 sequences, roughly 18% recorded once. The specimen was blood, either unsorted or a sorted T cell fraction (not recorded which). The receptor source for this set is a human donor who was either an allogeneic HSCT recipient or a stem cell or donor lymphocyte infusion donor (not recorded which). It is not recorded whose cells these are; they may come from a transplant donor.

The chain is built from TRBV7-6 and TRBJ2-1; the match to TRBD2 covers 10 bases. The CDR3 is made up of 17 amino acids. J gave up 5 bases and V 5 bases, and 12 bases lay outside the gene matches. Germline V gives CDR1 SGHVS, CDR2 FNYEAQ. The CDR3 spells CASSSSVGLAPNNEQFF. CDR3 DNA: TGTGCCAGCAGCAGTAGCGTGGGACTAGCGCCCAACAATGAGCAGTTCTTC.

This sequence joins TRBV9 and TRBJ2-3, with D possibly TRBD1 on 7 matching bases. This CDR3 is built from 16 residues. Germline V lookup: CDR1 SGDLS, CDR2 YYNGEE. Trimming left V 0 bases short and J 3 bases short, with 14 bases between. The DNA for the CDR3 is TGTGCCAGCAGCGTAGTTGCAGGGGGGAGGACAGATACGCAGTATTTT. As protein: CASSVVAGGRTDTQYF. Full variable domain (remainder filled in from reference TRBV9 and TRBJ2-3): DSGVTQTPKHLITATGQRVTLRCSPRSGDLSVYWYQQSLDQGLQFLIQYYNGEERAKGNILERFSAQQFPDLHSELNLSSLELGDSALYFCASSVVAGGRTDTQYFGPGTRLTVL.

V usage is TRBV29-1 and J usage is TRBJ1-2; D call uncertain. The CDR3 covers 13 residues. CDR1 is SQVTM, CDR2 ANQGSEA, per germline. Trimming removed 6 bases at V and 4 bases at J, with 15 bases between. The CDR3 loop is CSVAYRQSYGYTF. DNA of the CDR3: TGCAGCGTAGCTTATAGGCAGTCCTATGGCTACACCTTC.

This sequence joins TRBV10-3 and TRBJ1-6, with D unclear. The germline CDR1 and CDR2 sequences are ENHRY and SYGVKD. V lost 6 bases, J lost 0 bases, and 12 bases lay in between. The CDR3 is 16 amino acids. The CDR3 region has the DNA TGTGCCATCAGCGGACCCGCAAGCTCCTATAATTCACCCCTCCACTTT. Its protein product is CAISGPASSYNSPLHF.

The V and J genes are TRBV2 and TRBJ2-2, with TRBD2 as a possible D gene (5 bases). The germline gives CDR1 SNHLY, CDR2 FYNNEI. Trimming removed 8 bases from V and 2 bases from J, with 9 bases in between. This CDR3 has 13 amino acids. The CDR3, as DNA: TGTGCCAGCCGGGAAACTAACACCGGGGAGCTGTTTTTT. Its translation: CASRETNTGELFF. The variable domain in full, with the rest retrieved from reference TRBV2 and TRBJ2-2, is EPEVTQTPSHQVTQMGQEVILRCVPISNHLYFYWYRQILGQKVEFLVSFYNNEISEKSEIFDDQFSVERPDGSNFTLKIRSTKLEDSAMYFCASRETNTGELFFGEGSRLTVL.

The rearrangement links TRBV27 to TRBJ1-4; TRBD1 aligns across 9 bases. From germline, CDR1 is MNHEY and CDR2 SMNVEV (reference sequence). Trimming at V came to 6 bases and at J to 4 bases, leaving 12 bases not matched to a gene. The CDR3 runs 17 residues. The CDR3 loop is CASRRQLPGQGNEKLFF. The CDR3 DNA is TGTGCCAGCAGAAGACAGTTACCGGGACAGGGTAATGAAAAACTGTTTTTT.

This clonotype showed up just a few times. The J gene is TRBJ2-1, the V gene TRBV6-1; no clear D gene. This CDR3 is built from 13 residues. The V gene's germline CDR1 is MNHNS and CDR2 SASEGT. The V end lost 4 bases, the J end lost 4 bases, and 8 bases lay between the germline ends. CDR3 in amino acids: CASSVTHYNEQFF. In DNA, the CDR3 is TGTGCCAGCAGTGTAACCCATTACAATGAGCAGTTCTTC.

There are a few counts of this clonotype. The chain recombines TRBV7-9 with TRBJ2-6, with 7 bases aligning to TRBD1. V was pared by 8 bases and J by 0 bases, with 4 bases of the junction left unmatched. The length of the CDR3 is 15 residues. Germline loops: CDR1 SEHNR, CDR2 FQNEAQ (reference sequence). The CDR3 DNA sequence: TGTGCCAGCCCCGGGACAGACTCTGGGGCCAACGTCCTGACTTTC. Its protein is CASPGTDSGANVLTF.

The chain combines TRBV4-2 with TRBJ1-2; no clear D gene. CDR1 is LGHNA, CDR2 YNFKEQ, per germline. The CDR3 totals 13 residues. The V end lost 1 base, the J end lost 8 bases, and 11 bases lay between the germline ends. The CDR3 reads CASSQALGFGYTF. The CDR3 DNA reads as TGTGCCAGCAGCCAAGCATTAGGGTTCGGCTACACCTTC.

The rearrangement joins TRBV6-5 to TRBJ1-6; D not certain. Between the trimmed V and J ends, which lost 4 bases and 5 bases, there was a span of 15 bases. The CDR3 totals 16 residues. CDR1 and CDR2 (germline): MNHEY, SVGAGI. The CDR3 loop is CASSSRPGSDNSPLHF. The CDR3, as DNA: TGTGCCAGCAGTTCCCGACCGGGCTCAGATAATTCACCCCTCCACTTT.

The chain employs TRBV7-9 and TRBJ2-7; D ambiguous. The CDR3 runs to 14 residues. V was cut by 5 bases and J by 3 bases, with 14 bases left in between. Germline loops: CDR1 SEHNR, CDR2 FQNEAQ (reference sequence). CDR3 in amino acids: CASSAAGRFYEQYF. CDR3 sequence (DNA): TGTGCCAGCAGCGCGGCCGGACGGTTCTACGAGCAGTACTTC.

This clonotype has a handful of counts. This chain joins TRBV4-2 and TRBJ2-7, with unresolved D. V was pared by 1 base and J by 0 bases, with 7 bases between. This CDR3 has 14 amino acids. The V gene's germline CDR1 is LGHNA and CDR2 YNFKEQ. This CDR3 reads CASSQGSRSYEQYF. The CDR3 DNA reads TGTGCCAGCAGCCAAGGGAGTCGCTCCTACGAGCAGTACTTC.

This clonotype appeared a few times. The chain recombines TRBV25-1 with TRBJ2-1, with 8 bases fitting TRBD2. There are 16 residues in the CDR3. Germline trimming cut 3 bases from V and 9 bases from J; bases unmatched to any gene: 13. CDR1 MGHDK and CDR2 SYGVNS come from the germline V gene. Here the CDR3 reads CASSDGRLALRGEQFF. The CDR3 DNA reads TGTGCCAGCAGTGACGGCCGACTAGCGTTACGTGGTGAGCAGTTCTTC.

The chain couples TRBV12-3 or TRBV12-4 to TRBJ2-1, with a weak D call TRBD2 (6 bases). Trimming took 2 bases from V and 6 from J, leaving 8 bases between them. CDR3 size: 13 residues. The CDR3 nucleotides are TGTGCCAGCAGTTTATCTAGCGTCAATGAGCAGTTCTTC. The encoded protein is CASSLSSVNEQFF.

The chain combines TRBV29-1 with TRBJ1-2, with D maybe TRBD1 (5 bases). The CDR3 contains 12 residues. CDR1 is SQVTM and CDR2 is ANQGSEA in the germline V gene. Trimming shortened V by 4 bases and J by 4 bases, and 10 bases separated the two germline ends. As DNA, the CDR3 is TGCAGCGTTGGGGGGGATAGCTATGGCTACACCTTC. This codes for CSVGGDSYGYTF.

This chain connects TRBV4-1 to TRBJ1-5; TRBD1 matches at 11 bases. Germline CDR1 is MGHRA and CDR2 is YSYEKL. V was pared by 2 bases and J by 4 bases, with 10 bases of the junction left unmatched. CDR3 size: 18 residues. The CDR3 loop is CASSQPWTGGRANQPQHF. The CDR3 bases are TGCGCCAGCAGCCAACCTTGGACAGGGGGCCGAGCAAATCAGCCCCAGCATTTT.

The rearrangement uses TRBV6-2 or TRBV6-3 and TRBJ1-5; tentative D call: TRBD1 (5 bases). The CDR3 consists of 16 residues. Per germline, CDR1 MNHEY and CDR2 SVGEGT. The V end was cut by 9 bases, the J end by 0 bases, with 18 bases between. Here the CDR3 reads CASTPTGQFSNQPQHF. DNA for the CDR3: TGTGCCAGTACCCCAACGGGGCAGTTTAGCAATCAGCCCCAGCATTTT.

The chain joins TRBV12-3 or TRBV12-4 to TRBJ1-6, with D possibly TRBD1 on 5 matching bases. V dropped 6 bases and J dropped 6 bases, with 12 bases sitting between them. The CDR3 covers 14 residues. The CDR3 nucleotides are TGTGCCAGCAGGGTTGGGACGGTTAATTCACCCCTCCACTTT. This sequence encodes CASRVGTVNSPLHF.

The CDR3 DNA reads TGTGCCAGCAGCACACCGGGACACGGCTACGAGCAGTACTTC. Its translation: CASSTPGHGYEQYF. This chain joins TRBV7-9 and TRBJ2-7, with D possibly matching TRBD1 (6 bases). CDR1 is SEHNR, CDR2 FQNEAQ, per germline (reference sequence). This CDR3 comprises 14 residues. V lost 5 bases, J lost 3 bases, and 14 bases lay in between.

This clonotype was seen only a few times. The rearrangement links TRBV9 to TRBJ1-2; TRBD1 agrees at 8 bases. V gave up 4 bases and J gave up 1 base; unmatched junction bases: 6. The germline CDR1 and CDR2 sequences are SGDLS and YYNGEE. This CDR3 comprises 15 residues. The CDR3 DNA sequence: TGTGCCAGCAGCCCTAGGACAGGGCATAACTATGGCTACACCTTC. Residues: CASSPRTGHNYGYTF. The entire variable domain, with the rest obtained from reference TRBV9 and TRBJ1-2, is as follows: DSGVTQTPKHLITATGQRVTLRCSPRSGDLSVYWYQQSLDQGLQFLIQYYNGEERAKGNILERFSAQQFPDLHSELNLSSLELGDSALYFCASSPRTGHNYGYTFGSGTRLTVV.

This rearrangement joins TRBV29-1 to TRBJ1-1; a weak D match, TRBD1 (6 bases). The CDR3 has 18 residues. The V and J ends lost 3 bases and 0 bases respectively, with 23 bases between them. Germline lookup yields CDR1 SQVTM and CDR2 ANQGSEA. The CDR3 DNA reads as TGCAGCGTTGATCATGCTCGGGCAGGGGAGTGGGTGAACACTGAAGCTTTCTTT. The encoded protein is CSVDHARAGEWVNTEAFF.

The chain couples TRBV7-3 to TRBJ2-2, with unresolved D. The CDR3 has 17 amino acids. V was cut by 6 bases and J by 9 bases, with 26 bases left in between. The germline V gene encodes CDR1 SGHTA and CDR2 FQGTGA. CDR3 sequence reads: CASRPLSGQPTFRELFF. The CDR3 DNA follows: TGTGCCAGCAGACCGCTCTCTGGGCAGCCCACTTTCCGGGAGCTGTTTTTT. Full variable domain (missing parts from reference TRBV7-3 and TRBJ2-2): GAGVSQTPSNKVTEKGKYVELRCDPISGHTALYWYRQSLGQGPEFLIYFQGTGAADDSGLPNDRFFAVRPEGSVSTLKIQRTERGDSAVYLCASRPLSGQPTFRELFFGEGSRLTVL.

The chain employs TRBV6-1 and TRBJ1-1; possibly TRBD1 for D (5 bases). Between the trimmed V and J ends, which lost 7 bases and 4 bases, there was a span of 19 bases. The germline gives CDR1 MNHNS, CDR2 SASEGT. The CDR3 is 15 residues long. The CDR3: CASTITGQGITEAFF. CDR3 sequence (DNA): TGTGCCAGCACTATTACGGGGCAGGGAATCACTGAAGCTTTCTTT.

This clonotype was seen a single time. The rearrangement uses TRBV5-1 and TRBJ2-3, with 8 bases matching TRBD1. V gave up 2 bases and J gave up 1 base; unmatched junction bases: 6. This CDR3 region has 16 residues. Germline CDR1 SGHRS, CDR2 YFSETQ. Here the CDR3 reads CASSLDRGSGTDTQYF. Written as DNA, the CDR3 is TGCGCCAGCAGCTTAGACAGGGGATCGGGCACAGATACGCAGTATTTT.